The source of this T cell receptor beta chain is a study of control samples from healthy donors and cancer patients. The table came from immunoSEQ multiplex PCR; TCRdb's copy has only in-frame clones and leaves some out. The repertoire consists of almost 85,000 clones, with around 94% occurring once and the leading ten covering 4.8%. The CDR3 consists of 13 residues. V lost 5 bases, J lost 8 bases, and 9 bases stayed unmatched. The germline V gene has CDR1 SQVTM and CDR2 ANQGSEA. Sequences were obtained from blood. The TCR originated in a young woman in good health. The V call is TRBV29-1, the J call TRBJ2-1; 7 positions match TRBD2. CDR3 sequence: CSVLGGGPDEQFF. The CDR3, as DNA: TGCAGCGTTCTCGGGGGAGGGCCTGATGAGCAGTTCTTC.